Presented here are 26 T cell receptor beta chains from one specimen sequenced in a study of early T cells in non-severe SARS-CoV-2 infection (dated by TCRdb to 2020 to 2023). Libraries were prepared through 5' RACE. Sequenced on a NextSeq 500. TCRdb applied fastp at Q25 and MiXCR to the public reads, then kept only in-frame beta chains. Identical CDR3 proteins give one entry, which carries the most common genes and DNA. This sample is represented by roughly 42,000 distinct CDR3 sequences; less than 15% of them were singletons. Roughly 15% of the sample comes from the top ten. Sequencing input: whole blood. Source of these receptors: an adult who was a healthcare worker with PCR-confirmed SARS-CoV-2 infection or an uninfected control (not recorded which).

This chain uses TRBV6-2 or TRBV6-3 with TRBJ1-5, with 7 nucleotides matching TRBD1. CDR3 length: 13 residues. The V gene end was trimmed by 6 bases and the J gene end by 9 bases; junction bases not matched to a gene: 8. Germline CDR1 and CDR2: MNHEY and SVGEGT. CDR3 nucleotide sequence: TGTGCCAGCAGCGGACAGGCCCGGAGGCCCCAGCATTTT. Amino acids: CASSGQARRPQHF.

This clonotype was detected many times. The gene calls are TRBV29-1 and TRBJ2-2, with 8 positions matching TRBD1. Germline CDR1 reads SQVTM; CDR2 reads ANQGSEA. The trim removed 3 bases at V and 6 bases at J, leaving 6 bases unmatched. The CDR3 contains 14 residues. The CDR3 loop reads CSVDLQGASGELFF. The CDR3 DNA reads TGCAGCGTTGACCTCCAGGGGGCGTCCGGGGAGCTGTTTTTT.

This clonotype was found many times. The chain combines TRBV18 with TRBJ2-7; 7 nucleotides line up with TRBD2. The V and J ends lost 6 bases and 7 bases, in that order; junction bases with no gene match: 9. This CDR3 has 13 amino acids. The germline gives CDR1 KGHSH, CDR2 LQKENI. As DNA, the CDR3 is TGTGCCAGCTCCCGGCCAGCGGGGAAGGAGCAGTACTTC. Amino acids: CASSRPAGKEQYF.

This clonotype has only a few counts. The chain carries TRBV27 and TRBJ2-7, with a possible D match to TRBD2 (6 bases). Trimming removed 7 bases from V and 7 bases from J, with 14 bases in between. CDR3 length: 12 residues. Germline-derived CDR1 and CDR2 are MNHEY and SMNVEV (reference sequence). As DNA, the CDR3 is TGTGCCAGCACCCCGGGGCGGGGAGAGCAGTACTTC. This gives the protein CASTPGRGEQYF.

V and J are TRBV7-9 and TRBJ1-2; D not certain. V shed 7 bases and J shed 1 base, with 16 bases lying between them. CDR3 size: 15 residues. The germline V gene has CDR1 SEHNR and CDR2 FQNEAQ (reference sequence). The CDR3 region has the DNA TGTGCCAGCACCGACCCTTTTAAGGGTAACTATGGCTACACCTTC. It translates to CASTDPFKGNYGYTF. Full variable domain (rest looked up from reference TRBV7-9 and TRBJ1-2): DTGVSQNPRHKITKRGQNVTFRCDPISEHNRLYWYRQTLGQGPEFLTYFQNEAQLEKSRLLSDRFSAERPKGSFSTLEIQRTEQGDSAMYLCASTDPFKGNYGYTFGSGTRLTVV.

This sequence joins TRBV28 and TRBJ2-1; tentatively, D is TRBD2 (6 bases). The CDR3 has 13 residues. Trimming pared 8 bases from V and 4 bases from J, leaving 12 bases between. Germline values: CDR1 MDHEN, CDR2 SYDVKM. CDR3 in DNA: TGTGCCAGCGTAGAGGGACTTTACAATGAGCAGTTCTTC. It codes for CASVEGLYNEQFF.

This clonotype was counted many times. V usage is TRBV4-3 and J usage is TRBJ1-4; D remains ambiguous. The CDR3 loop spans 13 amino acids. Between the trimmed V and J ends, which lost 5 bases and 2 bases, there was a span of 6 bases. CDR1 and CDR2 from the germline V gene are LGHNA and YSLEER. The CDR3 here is CASSIGTNEKLFF. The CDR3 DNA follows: TGCGCCAGCAGCATTGGGACTAATGAAAAACTGTTTTTT.

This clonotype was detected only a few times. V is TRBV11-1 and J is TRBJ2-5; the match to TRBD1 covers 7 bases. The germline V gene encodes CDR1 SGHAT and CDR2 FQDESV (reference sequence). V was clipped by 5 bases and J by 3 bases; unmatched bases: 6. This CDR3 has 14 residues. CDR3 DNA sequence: TGTGCCAGCAGCCCCAGACAGGGTGAAGAGACCCAGTACTTC. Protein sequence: CASSPRQGEETQYF.

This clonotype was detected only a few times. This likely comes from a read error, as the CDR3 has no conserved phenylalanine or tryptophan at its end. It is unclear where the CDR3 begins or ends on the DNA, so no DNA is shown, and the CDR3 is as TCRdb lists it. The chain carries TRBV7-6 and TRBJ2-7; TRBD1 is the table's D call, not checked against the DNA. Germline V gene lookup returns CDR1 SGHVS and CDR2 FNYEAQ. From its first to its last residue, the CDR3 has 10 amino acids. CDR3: CASSSLEGGK.

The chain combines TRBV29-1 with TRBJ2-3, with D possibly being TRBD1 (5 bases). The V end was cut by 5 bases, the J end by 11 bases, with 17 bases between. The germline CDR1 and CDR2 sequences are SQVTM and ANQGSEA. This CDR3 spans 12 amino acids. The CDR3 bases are TGCAGCGTTTCACCCGAAAGGGGAAGGCAGTATTTT. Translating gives CSVSPERGRQYF.

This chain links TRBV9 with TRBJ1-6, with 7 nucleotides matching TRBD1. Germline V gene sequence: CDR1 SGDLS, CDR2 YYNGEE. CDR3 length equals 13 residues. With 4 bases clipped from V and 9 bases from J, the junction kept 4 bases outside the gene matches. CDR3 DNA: TGTGCCAGCAGCCCAGGGGGGTTTTCACCCCTCCACTTT. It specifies CASSPGGFSPLHF.

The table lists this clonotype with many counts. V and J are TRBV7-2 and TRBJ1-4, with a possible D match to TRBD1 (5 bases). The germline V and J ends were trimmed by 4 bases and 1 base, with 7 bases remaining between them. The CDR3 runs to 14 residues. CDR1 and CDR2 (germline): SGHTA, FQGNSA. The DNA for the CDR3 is TGTGCCAGCAGCTCCAGGGTAACTAATGAAAAACTGTTTTTT. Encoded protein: CASSSRVTNEKLFF.

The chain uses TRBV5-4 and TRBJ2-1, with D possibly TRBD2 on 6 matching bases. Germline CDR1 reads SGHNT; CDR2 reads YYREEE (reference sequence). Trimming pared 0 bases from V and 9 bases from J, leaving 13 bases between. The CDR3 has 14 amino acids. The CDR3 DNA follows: TGTGCCAGCAGCTTGGTAACGGGAGCGGTTGAGCAGTTCTTC. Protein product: CASSLVTGAVEQFF.

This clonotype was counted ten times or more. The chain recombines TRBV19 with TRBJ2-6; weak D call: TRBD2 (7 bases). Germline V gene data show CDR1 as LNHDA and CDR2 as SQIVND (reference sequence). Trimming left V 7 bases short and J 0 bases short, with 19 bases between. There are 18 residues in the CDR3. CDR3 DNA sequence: TGTGCCAGTACCCCGGCCGGGGGGCTAGGCTCTGGGGCCAACGTCCTGACTTTC. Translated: CASTPAGGLGSGANVLTF. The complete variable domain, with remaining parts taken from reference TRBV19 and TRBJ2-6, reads DGGITQSPKYLFRKEGQNVTLSCEQNLNHDAMYWYRQDPGQGLRLIYYSQIVNDFQKGDIAEGYSVSREKKESFPLTVTSAQKNPTAFYLCASTPAGGLGSGANVLTFGAGSRLTVL.

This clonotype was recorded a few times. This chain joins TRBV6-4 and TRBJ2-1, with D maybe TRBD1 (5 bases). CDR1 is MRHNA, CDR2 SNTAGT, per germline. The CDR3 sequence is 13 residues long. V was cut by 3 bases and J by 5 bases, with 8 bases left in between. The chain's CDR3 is CASSESRDNEQFF. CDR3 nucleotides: TGTGCCAGCAGTGAGTCCAGGGACAATGAGCAGTTCTTC.

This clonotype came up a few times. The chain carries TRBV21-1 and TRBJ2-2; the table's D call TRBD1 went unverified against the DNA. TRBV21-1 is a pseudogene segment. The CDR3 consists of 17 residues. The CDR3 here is CASSNRGAYANTGELFF. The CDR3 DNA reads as TGTGCCAGCAGCAACAGGGGGGCCTATGCGAACACCGGGGAGCTGTTTTTT.

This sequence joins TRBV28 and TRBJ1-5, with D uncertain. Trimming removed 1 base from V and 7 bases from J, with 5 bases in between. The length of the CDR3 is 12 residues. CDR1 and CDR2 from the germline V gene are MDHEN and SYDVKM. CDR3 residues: CASSLLGQPQHF. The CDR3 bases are TGTGCCAGCAGTTTATTGGGGCAGCCCCAGCATTTT.

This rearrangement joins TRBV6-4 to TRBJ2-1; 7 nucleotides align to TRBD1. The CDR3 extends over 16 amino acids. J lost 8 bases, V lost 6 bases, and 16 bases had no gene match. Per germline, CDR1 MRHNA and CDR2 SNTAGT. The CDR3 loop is CASSTSVTGAWDEQFF. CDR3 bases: TGTGCCAGCAGCACCTCCGTTACAGGGGCCTGGGATGAGCAGTTCTTC.

CDR3 DNA sequence: TGTGCCAGCAGTTGGACAGGGAGGAACACTGAAGCTTTCTTT. It is translated as CASSWTGRNTEAFF. This chain connects TRBV6-5 to TRBJ1-1; 8 bases agree with TRBD1. The J segment lost 1 base and the V segment lost 4 bases, leaving 2 bases of the junction unmatched. Per germline, CDR1 MNHEY and CDR2 SVGAGI. This CDR3 is 14 amino acids long.

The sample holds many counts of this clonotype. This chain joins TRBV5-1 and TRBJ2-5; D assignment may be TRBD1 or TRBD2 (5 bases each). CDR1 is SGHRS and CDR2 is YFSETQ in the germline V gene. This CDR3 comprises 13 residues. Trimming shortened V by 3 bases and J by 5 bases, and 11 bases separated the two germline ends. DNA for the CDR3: TGCGCCAGCAGCTCTACTTGGGGGGAGACCCAGTACTTC. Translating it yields CASSSTWGETQYF.

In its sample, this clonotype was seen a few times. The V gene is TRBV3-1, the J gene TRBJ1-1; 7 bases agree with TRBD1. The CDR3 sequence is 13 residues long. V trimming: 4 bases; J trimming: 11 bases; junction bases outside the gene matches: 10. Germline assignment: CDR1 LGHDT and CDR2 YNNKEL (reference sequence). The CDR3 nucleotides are TGTGCCAGCAGCCGCGGGACAGAGGTGCTGGCTTTCTTT. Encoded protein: CASSRGTEVLAFF.

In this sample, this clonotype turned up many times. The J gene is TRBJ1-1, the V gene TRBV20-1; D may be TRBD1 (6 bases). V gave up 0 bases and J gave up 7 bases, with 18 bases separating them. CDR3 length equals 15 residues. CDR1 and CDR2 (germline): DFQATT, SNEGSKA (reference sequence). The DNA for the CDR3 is TGCAGTGCTAGAGATTTTAGGGGGTCGACGGGTGAAGCTTTCTTT. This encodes CSARDFRGSTGEAFF.

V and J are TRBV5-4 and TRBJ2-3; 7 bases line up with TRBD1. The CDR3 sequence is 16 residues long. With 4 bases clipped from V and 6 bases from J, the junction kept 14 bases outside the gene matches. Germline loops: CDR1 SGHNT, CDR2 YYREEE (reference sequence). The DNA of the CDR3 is TGTGCCAGCAGCAGCCGCTCGAGGGGGCAAGGCGATACGCAGTATTTT. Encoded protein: CASSSRSRGQGDTQYF.

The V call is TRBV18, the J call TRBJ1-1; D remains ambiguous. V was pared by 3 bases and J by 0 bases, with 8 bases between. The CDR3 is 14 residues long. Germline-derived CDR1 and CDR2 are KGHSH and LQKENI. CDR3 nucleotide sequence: TGTGCCAGCTCACCGTCAGGAATGAACACTGAAGCTTTCTTT. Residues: CASSPSGMNTEAFF.

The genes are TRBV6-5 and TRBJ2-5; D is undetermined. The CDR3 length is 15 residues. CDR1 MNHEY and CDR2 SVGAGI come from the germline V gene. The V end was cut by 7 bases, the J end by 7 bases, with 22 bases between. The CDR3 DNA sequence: TGTGCCAGCAAAGAGAGGACCCACATGAAGGGGACCCAGTACTTC. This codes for CASKERTHMKGTQYF.

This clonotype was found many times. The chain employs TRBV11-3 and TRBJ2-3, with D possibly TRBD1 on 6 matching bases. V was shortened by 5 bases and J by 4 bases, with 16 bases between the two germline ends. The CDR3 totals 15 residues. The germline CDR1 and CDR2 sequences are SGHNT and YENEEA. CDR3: CASSLRGKVPDTQYF. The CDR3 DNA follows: TGTGCCAGCAGCCTCAGGGGAAAGGTCCCAGATACGCAGTATTTT.